This T cell receptor (beta chain) was recorded in a study of early T cells in non-severe SARS-CoV-2 infection. Turning to the study itself: The sequenced material was bulk RNA from unsorted whole blood, and its chains were unpaired.

This clonotype has a count of ten or more. Individual cDNA molecules received unique molecular identifiers. TCRdb re-analysed the 5' RACE reads in MiXCR, keeping a single row per CDR3 protein. The sample shows fewer than 30,000 distinct CDR3 sequences, around 4% of them seen only once. V was trimmed by 0 bases and J by 4 bases, leaving 16 bases between them. Looked up from germline, CDR1 is SGHDT and CDR2 is YYEEEE. CDR3 size: 16 residues. This chain connects TRBV5-6 to TRBJ2-5; no clear D gene. The sequence was obtained from an adult who was a healthcare worker with PCR-confirmed SARS-CoV-2 infection or an uninfected control (not recorded which). The specimen sequenced was whole blood. CDR3 bases: TGTGCCAGCAGCTTGGTCGGGCTCGGTACGGGAGAGACCCAGTACTTC. Translating gives CASSLVGLGTGETQYF.